The present T cell receptor (beta chain) was sequenced within a study of T cell responses to AZD1222 COVID-19 vaccine. Whole-study findings and limits: Baseline seropositives among AZD1222 recipients totaled only five or six.

Concerning this clone itself: Its antigen is not identified.

Sequenced by immunoSEQ multiplex PCR; TCRdb stores in-frame clones only, minus some. This sample yields more than 110,000 clones, of which about nine tenths are seen a single time; about 3% belongs to the top ten. Germline V gene sequence: CDR1 MNHNY, CDR2 SVGAGI (reference sequence). The CDR3 consists of 12 residues. V lost 6 bases and J lost 3, with 8 bases in between. This clonotype was sampled from an adult in good health. The sample here was peripheral blood, taken on day 0 of AZD1222 vaccination. The chain combines TRBV6-6 with TRBJ1-1, with a possible D match to TRBD1 (6 bases). The CDR3 is CASSYRDTEAFF. Here the CDR3 DNA reads TGTGCCAGCAGCTACAGGGACACTGAAGCTTTCTTT.